This T cell receptor beta chain was recovered during a study of blood T cells in healthy people across ages. Findings and limits, study-wide: Correlation between TCR beta diversity and naive T cell percentage was strong.

CDR3 length equals 15 residues. Trimming stripped 4 bases from V and 5 bases from J, with 17 bases between. Using a J-beta primer mix together with a sample-barcoded 5' primer, a second PCR was run for roughly 7 to 12 cycles. TCRdb re-derived calls from the 5' RACE reads in MiXCR, one entry per CDR3 protein. The sample lists about 670,000 distinct CDR3 sequences, around 41% occurring once. This clonotype was detected a few times. What it recognizes is unknown. The source material was blood. The chain has TRBV5-7 and TRBJ2-3; no definite D call. TRBV5-7 is marked as an open reading frame, function uncertain. The clonotype comes from a man at least 80 years old in good health. The CDR3 DNA reads TGTGCCAGCAGCCCGTGGCCTTTCGGTGGAGATACGCAGTATTTT. It codes for CASSPWPFGGDTQYF.